This T cell receptor beta chain was documented in a study of a mutant IDH1 vaccine in newly diagnosed glioma. The overall study: Treated patients comprised about 60% males and around 40% females, mean age about 43 years. Before enrollment, patients got radiotherapy alone, temozolomide alone, or mostly the combination. Study-wide results and caveats: Of all patients, around 94% showed vaccine-induced immune responses.

Germline loops: CDR1 SGHTA, CDR2 FQGTGA. Trimming left V 1 base short and J 5 bases short, with 8 bases between. The length of the CDR3 is 13 residues. The time point was: baseline, week 1 (first vaccination visit). Treatment reported: pre-vaccination baseline after standard-of-care therapy. Astrocytomas that were new, WHO grade 3 or 4, IDH1-mutant and ATRX-lost were present in the donors. A note on this clone: Its specificity is not known.

TCRdb keeps only in-frame clones here, not all; method: immunoSEQ multiplex PCR. The sample contains around 87,000 clones, 83% of which appear only once. The TCR originated in a woman between 50 and 59 years old with glioma. The rearrangement joins TRBV7-3 to TRBJ2-5; no firm D call. Sequenced material: PBMCs, taken from a glioma patient treated with radiotherapy, temozolomide or both. The CDR3 region is CASSLRPGETQYF. In nucleotides, the CDR3 is TGTGCCAGCAGCTTAAGGCCTGGGGAGACCCAGTACTTC. Supplemented by reference TRBV7-3 and TRBJ2-5, the full variable domain reads GAGVSQTPSNKVTEKGKYVELRCDPISGHTALYWYRQSLGQGPEFLIYFQGTGAADDSGLPNDRFFAVRPEGSVSTLKIQRTERGDSAVYLCASSLRPGETQYFGPGTRLLVL.